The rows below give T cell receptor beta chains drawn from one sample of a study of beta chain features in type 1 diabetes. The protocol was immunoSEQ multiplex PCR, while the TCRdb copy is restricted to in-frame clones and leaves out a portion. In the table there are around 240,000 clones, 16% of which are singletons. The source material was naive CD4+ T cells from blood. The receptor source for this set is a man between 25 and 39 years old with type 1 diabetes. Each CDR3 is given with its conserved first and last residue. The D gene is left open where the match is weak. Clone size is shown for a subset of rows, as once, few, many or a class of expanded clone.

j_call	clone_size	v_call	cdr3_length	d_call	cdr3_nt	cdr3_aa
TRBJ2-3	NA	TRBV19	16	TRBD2	TGTGCCAGTTCAAAGGAACCAGCGGGGCCCACAGATACGCAGTATTTT	CASSKEPAGPTDTQYF
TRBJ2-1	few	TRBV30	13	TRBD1	TGTGCCCGAGCAGGGGGCGCCAGTTTGGAGCAGTTCTTC	CARAGGASLEQFF
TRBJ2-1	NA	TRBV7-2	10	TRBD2	TGTGCCAGCAGCGTGCGGGGGGCATTCTTC	CASSVRGAFF
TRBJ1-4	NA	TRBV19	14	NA	TGTGCCAGTAGTATTTGGCACATAAATGAAAAACTGTTTTTT	CASSIWHINEKLFF
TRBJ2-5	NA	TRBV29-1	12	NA	TGCAGCGTTGATCCGGCAAGAGAGACCCAGTACTTC	CSVDPARETQYF
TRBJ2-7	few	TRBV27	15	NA	TGTGCCAGCAGTTTATCGCCCGGCAGGGGTTACGAGCAGTACTTC	CASSLSPGRGYEQYF
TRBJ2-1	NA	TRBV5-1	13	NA	TGCGCCAGCAGCTTGGACCGCTACAATGAGCAGTTCTTC	CASSLDRYNEQFF
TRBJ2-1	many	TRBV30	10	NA	TGTGCCTGGAGTAACCTCGAGCAGTTCTTC	CAWSNLEQFF
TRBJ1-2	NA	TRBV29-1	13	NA	TGCAGCGTTGGTGGACATCAGGGTTATGGCTACACCTTC	CSVGGHQGYGYTF
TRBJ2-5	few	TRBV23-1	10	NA	TGCGCCAGCAGTCGGGAGACCCAGTACTTC	CASSRETQYF
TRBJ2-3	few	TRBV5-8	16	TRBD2	TGTGCCAGCAGCTTCGGACTAGCGGGAGATACAGATACGCAGTATTTT	CASSFGLAGDTDTQYF
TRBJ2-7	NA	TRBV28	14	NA	TGTGCCAGCAGACTACGGTCACCTCCCTACGAGCAGTACTTC	CASRLRSPPYEQYF
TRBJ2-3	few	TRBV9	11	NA	TGTGCCAGCAGCGGACAAGATACGCAGTATTTT	CASSGQDTQYF
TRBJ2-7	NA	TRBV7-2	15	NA	TGTGCCAGCAGCGGGGGCCCAGGGGTTTACTACGAGCAGTACTTC	CASSGGPGVYYEQYF
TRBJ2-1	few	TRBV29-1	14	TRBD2	TGCAGCGTTGTAGGTCTAGCGGCCTACAATGAGCAGTTCTTC	CSVVGLAAYNEQFF
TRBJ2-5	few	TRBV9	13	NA	TGTGCCAGCAGCTCTACTGGAGGGGAGACCCAGTACTTC	CASSSTGGETQYF
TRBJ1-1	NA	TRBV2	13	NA	TGTGCCAGCTCGGCCTCACCGGGCGGGAGGGCTTTCTTT	CASSASPGGRAFF
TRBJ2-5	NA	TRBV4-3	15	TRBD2	TGCGCCAGCAGCCGGTCCGGGACTAGCGCGGAGACCCAGTACTTC	CASSRSGTSAETQYF
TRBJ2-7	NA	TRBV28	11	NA	TGTGCCAGCAGTTGGACCTACGAGCAGTACTTC	CASSWTYEQYF
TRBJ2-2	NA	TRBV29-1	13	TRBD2	TGCAGCGTCTCTCGGCGGGAGTCCGGGGAGCTGTTTTTT	CSVSRRESGELFF
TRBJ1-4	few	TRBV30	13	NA	TGTGCCTGGGGCCTCCCCGCCTCCGAAAAACTGTTTTTT	CAWGLPASEKLFF
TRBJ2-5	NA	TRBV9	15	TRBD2	TGTGCCAGCAGCTCGGGAGGGACGCATAGGGAGACCCAGTACTTC	CASSSGGTHRETQYF
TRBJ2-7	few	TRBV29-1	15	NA	TGCAGCGGAGGGACGGCTACTAAGAGCTCCTACGAGCAGTACTTC	CSGGTATKSSYEQYF
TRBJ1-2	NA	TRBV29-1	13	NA	TGCAGCGTTGAAAAGGGAGACAGATATGGCTACACCTTC	CSVEKGDRYGYTF
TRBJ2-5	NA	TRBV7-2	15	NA	TGTGCCAGCAGCTTAGGTAGGGGTGTTGAAGAGACCCAGTACTTC	CASSLGRGVEETQYF
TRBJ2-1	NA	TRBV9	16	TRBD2	TGTGCCAGCAGCACACGGACTAGCGGGAGTACCCATGAGCAGTTCTTC	CASSTRTSGSTHEQFF
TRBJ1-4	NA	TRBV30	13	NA	TGTGCCTGGAACCAGGACCGGCACGAAAAACTGTTTTTT	CAWNQDRHEKLFF
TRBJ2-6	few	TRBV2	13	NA	TGTGCCAGCACAGGCTCTGGGGCCAACGTCCTGACTTTC	CASTGSGANVLTF
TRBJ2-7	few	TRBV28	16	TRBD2	TGTGCCAGCAGTCTCCCTGTGGCGGGAGGGCCGTACGAGCAGTACTTC	CASSLPVAGGPYEQYF
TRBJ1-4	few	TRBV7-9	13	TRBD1	TGTGCCAGCAGCCCTGGGACAGGGGGGCAACTGTTTTTT	CASSPGTGGQLFF
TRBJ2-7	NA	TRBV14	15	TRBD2	TGTGCCAGCAGCCGAGGGGCAGCGGGAGGCCACGAGCAGTACTTC	CASSRGAAGGHEQYF
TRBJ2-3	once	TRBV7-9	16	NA	TGTGCCAGCAGCTTAGGATTTGGCACGTACACAGATACGCAGTATTTT	CASSLGFGTYTDTQYF
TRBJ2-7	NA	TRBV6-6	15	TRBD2	TGTGCCAGCAGCCCCGTTGGAGCGGGAGGCATTGAGCAGTACTTC	CASSPVGAGGIEQYF
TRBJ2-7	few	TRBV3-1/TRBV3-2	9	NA	TGTGCCAGCAGTCCTGAGCAGTACTTC	CASSPEQYF
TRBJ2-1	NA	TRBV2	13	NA	TGTGCCAGCATTCAGGAGACCTACAATGAGCAGTTCTTC	CASIQETYNEQFF
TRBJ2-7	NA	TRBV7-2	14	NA	TGTGCCAGCAGCGCTAGGACAGTTGTGGCCGAGCAGTACTTC	CASSARTVVAEQYF
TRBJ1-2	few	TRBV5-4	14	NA	TGTGCCAGCAGCTCAAAGGACACAGCCTATGGCTACACCTTC	CASSSKDTAYGYTF
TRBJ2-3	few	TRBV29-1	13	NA	TGCAGCGTTGGACAGTCGAGCACAGATACGCAGTATTTT	CSVGQSSTDTQYF
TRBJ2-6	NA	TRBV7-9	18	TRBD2	TGTGCCAGCAGCGGAAAGCGGGAGGCCCAATCTGGGGCCAACGTCCTGACTTTC	CASSGKREAQSGANVLTF
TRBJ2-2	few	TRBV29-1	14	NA	TGCAGCGTTGGGTCCCAGGGGTACACCGGGGAGCTGTTTTTT	CSVGSQGYTGELFF
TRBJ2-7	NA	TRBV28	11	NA	TGTGCCAGCAGGATCAAGGACGAGCAGTACTTC	CASRIKDEQYF
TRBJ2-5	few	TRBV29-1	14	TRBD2	TGCAGCGTTGATGGAGCGGGAGGAACAGAGACCCAGTACTTC	CSVDGAGGTETQYF
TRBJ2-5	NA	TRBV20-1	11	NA	TGCAGTGCTAGCGATGAGGAGACCCAGTACTTC	CSASDEETQYF
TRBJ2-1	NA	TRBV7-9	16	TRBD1	TGTGCCAGCAGGCTTTGGACAGGGAGTGTGGGGAATGAGCAGTTCTTC	CASRLWTGSVGNEQFF
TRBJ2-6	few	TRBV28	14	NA	TGTGCCAGCAGTGGTTCTACTGGGGCCAACGTCCTGACTTTC	CASSGSTGANVLTF